A single sample gave rise to the 29 T cell receptor beta chains below, sequenced in a study of blood T cell repertoires in COVID-19. Measured with immunoSEQ multiplex PCR; TCRdb has only the in-frame clones, and not every one. The table lists 350,000 to 450,000 clones, 89% of them singletons, with around 1.5% in the top ten. Material: peripheral blood. All receptors derive from a woman aged 35 to 49 with COVID-19, enrolled during active disease.

This clone was seen only a few times. The rearrangement links TRBV7-2 to TRBJ2-7; D is ambiguous. The V and J ends lost 4 bases and 3 bases respectively, with 13 bases between them. This CDR3 has 14 residues. The germline CDR1 and CDR2 sequences are SGHTA and FQGNSA. The CDR3 is CASSSDPGYYEQYF. The DNA for the CDR3 is TGTGCCAGCAGCTCGGATCCAGGATACTACGAGCAGTACTTC.

This chain uses TRBV19 with TRBJ2-2; 8 positions agree with TRBD1. Germline-derived CDR1 and CDR2 are LNHDA and SQIVND (reference sequence). Germline trimming cut 9 bases from V and 7 bases from J; bases unmatched to any gene: 13. The CDR3 loop spans 15 amino acids. CDR3 residues: CASRAQGARFGELFF. DNA of the CDR3: TGTGCCAGCAGAGCCCAGGGGGCACGGTTCGGGGAGCTGTTTTTT.

The CDR3 region is CASSVDRVREQFF. CDR3 DNA sequence: TGTGCCAGCAGCGTTGACAGGGTCCGAGAGCAGTTCTTC. The chain uses TRBV5-5 and TRBJ2-1, with 7 bases identical to TRBD1. Germline V gene lookup returns CDR1 SGHKS and CDR2 YYEKEE (reference sequence). After removal of 4 bases from V and 10 bases from J, the junction contained 8 bases not matched to a gene. The CDR3 consists of 13 residues.

The CDR3 coding sequence is TGTGCCGCAGGGGACGGCGACATCTATAATTCACCCCTCCACTTT. It yields the protein CAAGDGDIYNSPLHF. The chain has TRBV19 and TRBJ1-6; D may be TRBD1 (6 bases). Trimming took off 11 bases at V and 3 bases at J, with 17 bases between the two ends. Germline CDR1 LNHDA, CDR2 SQIVND (reference sequence). This CDR3 spans 15 amino acids.

This chain joins TRBV19 and TRBJ2-6, with 7 bases matching TRBD2. The V gene's germline CDR1 is LNHDA and CDR2 SQIVND (reference sequence). The CDR3 has 19 amino acids. V dropped 5 bases and J dropped 0; count of bases not matched to a gene: 13. The CDR3 sequence is CASSFKRGGRNSGANVLTF. The CDR3 DNA follows: TGTGCCAGTAGTTTCAAGCGGGGAGGACGCAACTCTGGGGCCAACGTCCTGACTTTC.

The chain couples TRBV4-3 to TRBJ2-3; TRBD2 aligns across 9 bases. The CDR3 is made up of 14 amino acids. The junction had 5 bases not matched to a gene; V was cut back by 0 bases and J by 10 bases. Germline V lookup: CDR1 LGHNA, CDR2 YSLEER. The CDR3 DNA reads TGCGCCAGCAGCCAAGATGGGACTAGCCCCTCGCAGTATTTT. Encoded protein: CASSQDGTSPSQYF.

This clone was found once. CDR3 protein: CASSPRTGPNTEAFF. The CDR3, as DNA: TGTGCCAGCAGCCCCAGGACAGGCCCGAACACTGAAGCTTTCTTT. The chain combines TRBV5-6 with TRBJ1-1; 7 nucleotides align to TRBD1. The junction had 7 bases not matched to a gene; V was cut back by 4 bases and J by 1 base. This CDR3 has 15 amino acids. CDR1 and CDR2 from the germline V gene are SGHDT and YYEEEE.

The chain links TRBV11-1 to TRBJ2-7, with a weak D call TRBD2 (6 bases). Germline lookup yields CDR1 SGHAT and CDR2 FQDESV (reference sequence). With 0 bases removed from V and 2 bases from J, the gap between germline ends came to 8 bases. The CDR3 loop spans 14 amino acids. CDR3 in amino acids: CASSLARETYEQYF. The CDR3, as DNA: TGTGCCAGCAGCTTAGCACGGGAGACCTACGAGCAGTACTTC.

The chain combines TRBV30 with TRBJ1-2, with 8 positions matching TRBD1. The V segment lost 3 bases and the J segment 2 bases; nucleotides outside the gene matches: 2. The CDR3 is 13 residues long. Germline values: CDR1 GTSNPN, CDR2 SVGIG (reference sequence). The chain's CDR3 is CAWSAGGNYGYTF. The CDR3 coding sequence is TGTGCCTGGAGCGCAGGGGGCAACTATGGCTACACCTTC.

The chain combines TRBV5-5 with TRBJ1-2; D not certain. The CDR3 sequence is 14 residues long. Germline V CDR1 and CDR2: SGHKS, YYEKEE (reference sequence). V was shortened by 1 base and J by 5 bases, with 12 bases between the two germline ends. The CDR3 reads CASSLTGVTYGYTF. The CDR3 coding sequence is TGTGCCAGCAGCTTGACGGGAGTTACTTATGGCTACACCTTC.

This chain joins TRBV29-1 and TRBJ1-1, with D uncertain. V was cut by 3 bases and J by 3 bases, with 8 bases left in between. CDR1 SQVTM and CDR2 ANQGSEA come from the germline V gene. The CDR3 contains 12 residues. The CDR3 DNA reads as TGCAGCGTTGACAGGTCGGACACTGAAGCTTTCTTT. Translated: CSVDRSDTEAFF.

The chain uses TRBV12-5 and TRBJ2-3; D uncertain. The germline CDR1 and CDR2 sequences are LGHNT and FRNRAP. Trimming took off 1 base at V and 4 bases at J, with 6 bases between the two ends. The CDR3 consists of 13 residues. Written as DNA, the CDR3 is TGTGCTAGTGGTTTGGCAACTCCAGATACGCAGTATTTT. Its translation is CASGLATPDTQYF.

The chain has TRBV28 and TRBJ1-6; perhaps TRBD1 as D (6 bases). The CDR3 consists of 14 residues. Germline loops: CDR1 MDHEN, CDR2 SYDVKM. The CDR3 here is CASAGTSIQSPLHF. The CDR3 DNA is TGTGCATCAGCAGGGACATCGATCCAATCACCCCTCCACTTT.

In DNA, the CDR3 is TGTGCCAGCAGCTCGACAGCGCCGGACAGGGGGCCAGGCTACACCTTC. Amino acids: CASSSTAPDRGPGYTF. The chain joins TRBV7-9 to TRBJ1-2; TRBD1 matches 11 bases. CDR1 SEHNR and CDR2 FQNEAQ come from the germline V gene (reference sequence). The V and J ends lost 4 bases and 8 bases, in that order; junction bases with no gene match: 12. The CDR3 is 16 residues long. The whole variable domain, filled in from reference TRBV7-9 and TRBJ1-2, reads DTGVSQNPRHKITKRGQNVTFRCDPISEHNRLYWYRQTLGQGPEFLTYFQNEAQLEKSRLLSDRFSAERPKGSFSTLEIQRTEQGDSAMYLCASSSTAPDRGPGYTFGSGTRLTVV.

The rearrangement joins TRBV5-6 to TRBJ2-5, with D perhaps matching TRBD2 (5 bases). V was trimmed by 4 bases and J by 1 base, leaving 8 bases between them. Per germline, CDR1 SGHDT and CDR2 YYEEEE. The CDR3 is made up of 13 amino acids. The CDR3 sequence: CASSLGIQETQYF. In DNA, the CDR3 is TGTGCCAGCAGCCTCGGGATCCAAGAGACCCAGTACTTC.

This chain joins TRBV28 and TRBJ1-5; TRBD1 matches 8 bases. The CDR3 is 14 residues long. CDR1 MDHEN and CDR2 SYDVKM come from the germline V gene. V gave up 7 bases and J gave up 3 bases; unmatched junction bases: 5. CDR3 protein: CASNGQGVNQPQHF. CDR3 coding DNA: TGTGCCAGCAATGGACAGGGAGTCAATCAGCCCCAGCATTTT.

This CDR3 is CASSFRDNSYEQYF. CDR3 DNA sequence: TGTGCCAGCAGCTTCCGGGACAACTCGTACGAGCAGTACTTC. The chain couples TRBV7-8 to TRBJ2-7; a weak D match, TRBD1 (6 bases). The V gene lost 3 bases and the J gene lost 4 bases, with 13 bases spanning the gap. Germline CDR1 SGHVS, CDR2 FQNEAQ. This CDR3 region has 14 residues.

The chain recombines TRBV29-1 with TRBJ1-3, with D possibly being TRBD1 (5 bases). Germline CDR1 is SQVTM and CDR2 is ANQGSEA. V was pared by 4 bases and J by 0 bases, with 10 bases between. CDR3 length: 14 residues. As DNA, the CDR3 is TGCAGCGTTGTTCCAGGGCACTCTGGAAACACCATATATTTT. Translated, it gives CSVVPGHSGNTIYF. The full variable domain, with the rest looked up from reference TRBV29-1 and TRBJ1-3, is SAVISQKPSRDICQRGTSLTIQCQVDSQVTMMFWYRQQPGQSLTLIATANQGSEATYESGFVIDKFPISRPNLTFSTLTVSNMSPEDSSIYLCSVVPGHSGNTIYFGEGSWLTVV.

The chain links TRBV2 to TRBJ1-2; tentatively, D is TRBD1 (6 bases). Germline CDR1 and CDR2: SNHLY and FYNNEI. The V end was cut by 3 bases, the J end by 2 bases, with 13 bases between. This CDR3 spans 15 amino acids. CDR3 DNA sequence: TGTGCCAGCAGTGATAGGGGGACGGCAAACTATGGCTACACCTTC. This gives the protein CASSDRGTANYGYTF.

The CDR3 sequence: CASTVGGGHQPQHF. CDR3 DNA sequence: TGTGCCAGCACCGTGGGAGGGGGGCATCAGCCCCAGCATTTT. The chain combines TRBV6-5 with TRBJ1-5; D perhaps matches TRBD1 (6 bases). V lost 7 bases and J 5 bases, leaving 15 bases between the germline ends. CDR3 size: 14 residues. CDR1 MNHEY and CDR2 SVGAGI come from the germline V gene.

This clone was seen once. V is TRBV5-1 and J is TRBJ2-3; 10 bases agree with TRBD2. Germline-derived CDR1 and CDR2 are SGHRS and YFSETQ. Trimming took 3 bases from V and 1 from J; bases not matched to a gene: 5. The CDR3 is made up of 16 amino acids. The CDR3 DNA follows: TGCGCCAGCAGCTACCTTAGCGGGAGGCGCACAGATACGCAGTATTTT. Translation: CASSYLSGRRTDTQYF.

Concerning this clone itself: This sample includes further DNA sequences coding for the same CDR3. The gene calls are TRBV5-1 and TRBJ2-7; D unresolved. Trimming took 0 bases from V and 0 from J, leaving 7 bases between them. Germline loops: CDR1 SGHRS, CDR2 YFSETQ. This CDR3 is 14 amino acids long. The CDR3 loop is CASSLDPVSYEQYF. CDR3 in DNA: TGCGCCAGCAGCTTGGATCCAGTCTCCTACGAGCAGTACTTC.

The V gene is TRBV3-1 (or the pseudogene TRBV3-2), the J gene TRBJ1-1, with D possibly matching TRBD1 (6 bases). Per the germline V gene, CDR1 is LGHDT and CDR2 is YNNKEL (reference sequence). This CDR3 spans 19 amino acids. V dropped 1 base and J dropped 0 bases, with 21 bases sitting between them. Here the CDR3 reads CASSQALHDRFGLNTEAFF. The CDR3 bases are TGTGCCAGCAGCCAAGCCCTTCATGACAGGTTCGGGTTGAACACTGAAGCTTTCTTT.

This chain connects TRBV7-8 to TRBJ1-1, with 8 bases that match TRBD1. The CDR3 runs to 13 residues. Germline-derived CDR1 and CDR2 are SGHVS and FQNEAQ. The ends lost 4 bases at V and 8 bases at J; junction bases unmatched: 6. The chain's CDR3 is CASSSAGGREAFF. The CDR3 bases are TGTGCCAGCAGCTCCGCAGGGGGCAGGGAAGCTTTCTTT.

J is TRBJ2-3 and V is TRBV14, with 11 bases lining up with TRBD2. CDR1 is SGHDN and CDR2 is FVKESK in the germline V gene. The CDR3 has 16 amino acids. After removal of 2 bases from V and 4 bases from J, the junction contained 5 bases not matched to a gene. In DNA, the CDR3 is TGTGCCAGCAGCCAATTTAGCGGGAGGGGCTCAGATACGCAGTATTTT. Protein: CASSQFSGRGSDTQYF. Full variable domain (outside the CDR3, taken from reference TRBV14 and TRBJ2-3): EAGVTQFPSHSVIEKGQTVTLRCDPISGHDNLYWYRRVMGKEIKFLLHFVKESKQDESGMPNNRFLAERTGGTYSTLKVQPAELEDSGVYFCASSQFSGRGSDTQYFGPGTRLTVL.

This clone was observed once. At the DNA level, this CDR3 is encoded by other sequences in the same sample as well. The chain combines TRBV18 with TRBJ1-1, with D hard to call. Germline assignment: CDR1 KGHSH and CDR2 LQKENI. With 3 bases removed from V and 0 bases from J, the gap between germline ends came to 5 bases. The CDR3 spans 13 residues. CDR3 region: CASSPGLNTEAFF. As DNA, the CDR3 is TGTGCCAGCTCACCGGGCTTGAACACTGAAGCTTTCTTT. The entire variable domain, with the rest obtained from reference TRBV18 and TRBJ1-1, is as follows: NAGVMQNPRHLVRRRGQEARLRCSPMKGHSHVYWYRQLPEEGLKFMVYLQKENIIDESGMPKERFSAEFPKEGPSILRIQQVVRGDSAAYFCASSPGLNTEAFFGQGTRLTVV.

This sequence joins TRBV12-3 or TRBV12-4 and TRBJ1-4; maybe TRBD1 (6 bases). V lost 3 bases, J lost 4 bases, and 6 bases lay in between. The length of the CDR3 is 13 residues. The CDR3: CASSFRGNEKLFF. CDR3 coding DNA: TGTGCCAGCAGTTTCAGGGGTAATGAAAAACTGTTTTTT.

V and J are TRBV28 and TRBJ2-2; TRBD1 matches at 8 bases. The germline V gene has CDR1 MDHEN and CDR2 SYDVKM. This CDR3 has 15 amino acids. J lost 2 bases, V lost 6 bases, and 5 bases had no gene match. CDR3 bases: TGTGCCAGCAGCCCAGGGGGCTATAACACCGGGGAGCTGTTTTTT. Protein sequence: CASSPGGYNTGELFF.

About this clone itself: This CDR3 is also generated by other DNA sequences in the sample. This sequence joins TRBV6-5 and TRBJ1-1; D might be TRBD1 (6 bases). CDR3 length: 13 amino acids. The V gene lost 6 bases and the J gene lost 1 base, with 9 bases spanning the gap. Germline CDR1 MNHEY, CDR2 SVGAGI. This CDR3 is CASRPRGNTEAFF. Here the CDR3 DNA reads TGTGCCAGCAGACCCAGGGGGAACACTGAAGCTTTCTTT.